This TCR beta chain was found in a study of blood T cell repertoires in COVID-19. Study overall: Sites in the United States, Italy and Spain provided acute and convalescent COVID-19 samples. Sample material is recorded as cDNA or gDNA derived from T cells, B-cell-depleted T cells, or PBMCs.

Per the original methods: Researchers report that nucleated cell counts were estimated from reference gene primer amplification. Produced via immunoSEQ multiplex PCR; TCRdb's table is partial and in-frame only. V, J and clone size are taken as reported in that table, and D and trimming were inferred from the DNA itself. There are tens of thousands of clones in the sample; around 86% occur only once, and approximately 4.4% lies in the top ten. The germline CDR1 and CDR2 sequences are SGHAT and FQNNGV. Trimming left V 4 bases short and J 0 bases short, with 16 bases between. The CDR3 covers 16 residues.

The origin of this receptor is a man aged 45-65 years with active or convalescent COVID-19. The chain employs TRBV11-2 and TRBJ2-7; D gene unclear. The material sequenced was peripheral blood. This chain's CDR3 is CASSSVADDFSYEQYF. The CDR3 nucleotides are TGTGCCAGCAGCTCCGTCGCCGACGACTTCTCCTACGAGCAGTACTTC.